The T cell receptor (beta chain) described here comes from a study of lymphopenia after photon versus proton radiotherapy. Clones were read by immunoSEQ multiplex PCR, and TCRdb kept only the in-frame ones, dropping some. The table lists 15,000 to 20,000 clones, approximately 80% of them singletons. Trimming removed 3 bases from V and 5 bases from J; junction bases left unmatched: 3. In germline, CDR1 is SNHLY, CDR2 FYNNEI. This CDR3 is 14 amino acids long. The source is a man between 65 and 85 years old with pancreatic cancer. The sequenced sample was peripheral blood, obtained from a patient treated with proton-based radiotherapy. The V call is TRBV2, the J call TRBJ2-2, with TRBD1 matching over 7 bases. The CDR3 protein is CASSDLTGTGELFF. The CDR3 nucleotides are TGTGCCAGCAGTGACTTGACAGGGACCGGGGAGCTGTTTTTT.